The 8 T cell receptor beta chains below were found in one sample sequenced in a study of T cells in Graves' hyperthyroidism and ophthalmopathy (dated by TCRdb to between 2018 and 2020). The library was built by means of multiplex PCR. The sequencer listed for this sample is Illumina HiSeq 2000. Amplification of TCR beta CDR3 regions was carried out from RNA transcripts. The TCR CDR3 was subjected to a first round of RT-PCR using the HTBI primer set and the Qiagen OneStep RT-PCR kit. Clones were called with MiXCR by TCRdb after fastp trimmed the public reads at Q25, and only in-frame beta chains were retained. Duplicate CDR3 protein sequences are folded into a single record with the most common DNA and genes. For this sample the table gives about 320,000 distinct CDR3 sequences, of which around a sixth were detected only once. Of the sample, approximately 35% falls within the top ten clones. The sequenced material came from blood. Every receptor here comes from a man under 40 with Graves' hyperthyroidism.

This clonotype was observed many times. J is TRBJ2-1 and V is TRBV28, with a tentative D call TRBD2 (5 bases). The CDR3 extends over 16 amino acids. Germline assignment: CDR1 MDHEN and CDR2 SYDVKM. Trimming stripped 1 base from V and 4 bases from J, with 14 bases between. The chain's CDR3 is CASSLFSLASYNEQFF. The CDR3 DNA is TGTGCCAGCAGTTTATTTTCGCTAGCATCTTACAATGAGCAGTTCTTC.

This clonotype was found once. This may be a read error, as it is one base from a much larger clone. This chain joins TRBV2 and TRBJ1-1; D perhaps matches TRBD1 (6 bases). The germline CDR1 and CDR2 sequences are SNHLY and FYNNEI. This CDR3 spans 14 amino acids. The CDR3 nucleotides read TGTGCCAGCAGTGAAGCGCTGAGGGACACTGAAGCTCTCTTT. The encoded protein is CASSEALRDTEALF. The variable domain in full, completed from reference TRBV2 and TRBJ1-1, reads EPEVTQTPSHQVTQMGQEVILRCVPISNHLYFYWYRQILGQKVEFLVSFYNNEISEKSEIFDDQFSVERPDGSNFTLKIRSTKLEDSAMYFCASSEALRDTEALFGQGTRLTVV.

This clonotype was recorded many times. The CDR3 loop is CASSLAQGLQPQHF. In DNA, the CDR3 is TGTGCCAGCAGCTTAGCGCAGGGGCTCCAGCCCCAGCATTTT. This chain joins TRBV7-8 and TRBJ1-5; TRBD1 is a possible D gene (6 bases). Germline lookup yields CDR1 SGHVS and CDR2 FQNEAQ. V gave up 0 bases and J gave up 7 bases, with 10 bases separating them. This CDR3 comprises 14 residues.

This clonotype was counted at least ten times. The chain joins TRBV7-2 to TRBJ2-7; 8 bases align to TRBD2. Germline V gene lookup returns CDR1 SGHTA and CDR2 FQGNSA. Losses at the gene ends were 5 bases for V and 7 bases for J; bases not matched to a gene: 10. There are 14 residues in the CDR3. CDR3 DNA sequence: TGTGCCAGCAGCCCCGGGAGGGGGAACAGGGAGCAGTACTTC. Translated, it gives CASSPGRGNREQYF.

In its sample, this clonotype was seen a few times. The V and J genes are TRBV28 and TRBJ1-2, with D unresolved. V lost 7 bases and J lost 6, with 24 bases in between. Germline values: CDR1 MDHEN, CDR2 SYDVKM. The CDR3 runs to 16 residues. CDR3 in amino acids: CASTILSNQGRDGYTF. In DNA, the CDR3 is TGTGCCAGCACTATTCTCAGTAACCAAGGGAGGGATGGCTACACCTTC.

This clonotype was seen a few times. This chain connects TRBV24-1 to TRBJ2-3; 9 positions agree with TRBD2. In germline, CDR1 is KGHDR, CDR2 SFDVKD. The V and J ends lost 2 bases and 1 base, in that order; junction bases with no gene match: 3. This CDR3 comprises 16 residues. As DNA, the CDR3 is TGTGCCACCAGTGATTCTAGCGGGACCGGCACAGATACGCAGTATTTT. This encodes CATSDSSGTGTDTQYF.

This clonotype was seen ten or more times. The chain combines TRBV10-1 with TRBJ2-7; 8 nucleotides line up with TRBD2. V was pared by 2 bases and J by 6 bases, with 9 bases of the junction left unmatched. CDR1 and CDR2 (germline): WNHNN, SYGVQD (reference sequence). The CDR3 covers 15 residues. CDR3 sequence (DNA): TGCGCCAGCAGTGAGCTACCGGGAGGGCCTATCGAGCAGTACTTC. It translates to CASSELPGGPIEQYF.

The rearrangement joins TRBV19 to TRBJ1-5, with TRBD1 as a possible D gene (6 bases). Germline V gene data show CDR1 as LNHDA and CDR2 as SQIVND (reference sequence). V lost 4 bases and J lost 3, with 13 bases in between. This CDR3 has 15 residues. The CDR3 loop reads CASSTHRVDNQPQHF. CDR3 in DNA: TGTGCCAGTAGTACTCACAGGGTCGACAATCAGCCCCAGCATTTT.